Described below is a single TCR beta chain sequence and its context. TCRdb re-called the 5' RACE reads and gives one entry per CDR3 protein, without DNA. Its table records about 260,000 distinct CDR3 sequences. The data belong to a study of T cells expressing NK-cell markers. Germline V gene sequence: CDR1 SGHRS, CDR2 YFSETQ. This CDR3 region has 14 residues. The receptor was isolated from a woman aged 18-70 years in good health. The V and J genes are TRBV5-1 and TRBJ2-1; there is no DNA to check the TCRdb D call of TRBD2. Sequenced input: blood T cells: a sorted CD56 or NKG2C T cell subset, CD4+ or CD8+ T cells, or bulk PBMC T cells (not recorded which). The CDR3 loop reads CASSLVSGNNEQFF.